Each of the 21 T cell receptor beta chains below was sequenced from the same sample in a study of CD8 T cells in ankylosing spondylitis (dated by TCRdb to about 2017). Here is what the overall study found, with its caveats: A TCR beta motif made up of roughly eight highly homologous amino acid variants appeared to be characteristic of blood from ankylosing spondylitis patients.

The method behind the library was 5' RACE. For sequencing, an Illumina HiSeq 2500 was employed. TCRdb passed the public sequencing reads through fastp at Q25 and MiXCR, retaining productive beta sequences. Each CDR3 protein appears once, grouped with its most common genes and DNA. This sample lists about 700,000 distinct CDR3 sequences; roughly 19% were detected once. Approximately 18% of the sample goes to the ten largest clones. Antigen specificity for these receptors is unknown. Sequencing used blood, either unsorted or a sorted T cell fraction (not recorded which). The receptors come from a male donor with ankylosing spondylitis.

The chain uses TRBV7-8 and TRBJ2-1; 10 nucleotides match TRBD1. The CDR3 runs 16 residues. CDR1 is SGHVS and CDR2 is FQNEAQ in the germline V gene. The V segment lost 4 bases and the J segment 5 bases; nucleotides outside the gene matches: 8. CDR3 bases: TGTGCCAGCAGCTCCCGGGACAGGGGTTCCCACAATGAGCAGTTCTTC. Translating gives CASSSRDRGSHNEQFF.

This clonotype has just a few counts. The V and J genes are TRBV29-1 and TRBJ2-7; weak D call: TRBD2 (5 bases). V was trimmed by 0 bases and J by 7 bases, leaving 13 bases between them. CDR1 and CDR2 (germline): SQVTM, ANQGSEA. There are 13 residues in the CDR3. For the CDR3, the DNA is TGCAGCGTTGAAGAAGAGGCGGGCTTGGAGCAGTACTTC. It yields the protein CSVEEEAGLEQYF.

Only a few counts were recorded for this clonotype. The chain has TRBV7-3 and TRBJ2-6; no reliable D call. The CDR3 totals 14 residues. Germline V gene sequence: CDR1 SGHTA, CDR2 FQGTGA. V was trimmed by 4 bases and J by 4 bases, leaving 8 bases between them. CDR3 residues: CASSSAGGANVLTF. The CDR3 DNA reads TGTGCCAGCAGCTCGGCTGGGGGGGCCAACGTCCTGACTTTC.

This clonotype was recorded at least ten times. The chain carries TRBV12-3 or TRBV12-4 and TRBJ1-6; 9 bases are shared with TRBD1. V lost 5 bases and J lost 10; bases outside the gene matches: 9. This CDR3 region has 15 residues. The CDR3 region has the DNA TGTGCCAGCAGTCTAGGGGACAGGGAGGGATCACCCCTCCACTTT. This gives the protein CASSLGDREGSPLHF.

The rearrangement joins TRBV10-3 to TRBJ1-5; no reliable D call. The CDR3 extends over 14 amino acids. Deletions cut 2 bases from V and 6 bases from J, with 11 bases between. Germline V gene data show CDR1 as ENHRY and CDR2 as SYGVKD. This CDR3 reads CAISEGPASQPQHF. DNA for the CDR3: TGTGCCATCAGTGAGGGTCCCGCGAGTCAGCCCCAGCATTTT.

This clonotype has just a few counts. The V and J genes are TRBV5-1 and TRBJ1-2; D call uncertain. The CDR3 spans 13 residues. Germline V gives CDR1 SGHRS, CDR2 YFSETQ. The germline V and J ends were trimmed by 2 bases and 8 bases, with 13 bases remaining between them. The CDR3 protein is CASSFEESGGYTF. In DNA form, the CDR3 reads TGCGCCAGCAGCTTCGAAGAGTCGGGGGGCTACACCTTC. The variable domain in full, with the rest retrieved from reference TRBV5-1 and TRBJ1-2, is KAGVTQTPRYLIKTRGQQVTLSCSPISGHRSVSWYQQTPGQGLQFLFEYFSETQRNKGNFPGRFSGRQFSNSRSEMNVSTLELGDSALYLCASSFEESGGYTFGSGTRLTVV.

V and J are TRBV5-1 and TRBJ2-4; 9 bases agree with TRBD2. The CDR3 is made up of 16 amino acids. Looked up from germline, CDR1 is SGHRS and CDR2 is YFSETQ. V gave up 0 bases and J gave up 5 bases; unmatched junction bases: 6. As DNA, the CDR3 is TGCGCCAGCAGCTTGGCGGCGGGAGGGCCAGAAAACATTCAGTACTTC. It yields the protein CASSLAAGGPENIQYF.

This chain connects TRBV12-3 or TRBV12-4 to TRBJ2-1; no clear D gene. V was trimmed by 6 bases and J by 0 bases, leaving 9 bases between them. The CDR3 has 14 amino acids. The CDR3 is CASRPPGSYNEQFF. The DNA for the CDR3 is TGTGCCAGCAGGCCTCCCGGCTCCTACAATGAGCAGTTCTTC.

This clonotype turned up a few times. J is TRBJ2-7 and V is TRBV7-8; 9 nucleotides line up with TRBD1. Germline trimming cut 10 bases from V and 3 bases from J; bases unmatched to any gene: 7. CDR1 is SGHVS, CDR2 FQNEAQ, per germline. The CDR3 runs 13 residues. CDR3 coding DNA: TGTGCCACCCTCGACAGGGGGAGCTACGAGCAGTACTTC. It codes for CATLDRGSYEQYF. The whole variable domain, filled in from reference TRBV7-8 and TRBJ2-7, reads GAGVSQSPRYKVAKRGQDVALRCDPISGHVSLFWYQQALGQGPEFLTYFQNEAQLDKSGLPSDRFFAERPEGSVSTLKIQRTQQEDSAVYLCATLDRGSYEQYFGPGTRLTVT.

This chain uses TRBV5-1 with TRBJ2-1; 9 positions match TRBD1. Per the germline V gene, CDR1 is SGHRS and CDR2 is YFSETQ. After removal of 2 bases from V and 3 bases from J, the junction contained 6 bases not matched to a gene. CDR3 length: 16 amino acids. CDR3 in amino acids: CASSLGLDRGYNEQFF. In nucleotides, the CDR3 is TGCGCCAGCAGCTTAGGATTGGACAGGGGCTACAATGAGCAGTTCTTC.

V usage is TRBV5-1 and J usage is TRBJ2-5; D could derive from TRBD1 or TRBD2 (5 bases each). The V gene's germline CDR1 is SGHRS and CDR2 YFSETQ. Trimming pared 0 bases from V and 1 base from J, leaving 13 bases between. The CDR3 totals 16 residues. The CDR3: CASSLGETVTQETQYF. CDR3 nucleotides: TGCGCCAGCAGCTTGGGGGAGACAGTAACCCAAGAGACCCAGTACTTC.

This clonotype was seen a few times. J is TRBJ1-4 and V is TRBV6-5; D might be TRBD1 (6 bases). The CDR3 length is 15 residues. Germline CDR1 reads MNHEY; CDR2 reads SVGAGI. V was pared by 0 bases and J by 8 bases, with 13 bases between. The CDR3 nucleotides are TGTGCCAGCAGTTACTCGGGCAGGGGAGACGAAAAACTGTTTTTT. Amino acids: CASSYSGRGDEKLFF.

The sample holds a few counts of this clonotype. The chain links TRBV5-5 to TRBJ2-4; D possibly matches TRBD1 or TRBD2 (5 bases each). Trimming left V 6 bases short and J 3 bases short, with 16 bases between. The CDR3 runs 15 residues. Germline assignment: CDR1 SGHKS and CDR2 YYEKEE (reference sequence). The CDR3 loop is CASTPRRGDKNIQYF. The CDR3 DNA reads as TGTGCCAGCACCCCTCGAAGGGGAGACAAAAACATTCAGTACTTC. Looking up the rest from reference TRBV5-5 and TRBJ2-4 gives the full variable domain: DAGVTQSPTHLIKTRGQQVTLRCSPISGHKSVSWYQQVLGQGPQFIFQYYEKEERGRGNFPDRFSARQFPNYSSELNVNALLLGDSALYLCASTPRRGDKNIQYFGAGTRLSVL.

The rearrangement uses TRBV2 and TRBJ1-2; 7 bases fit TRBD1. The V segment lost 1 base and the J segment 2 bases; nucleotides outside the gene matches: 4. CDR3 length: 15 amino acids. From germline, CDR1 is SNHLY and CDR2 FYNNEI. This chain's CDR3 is CASSEVAGGNYGYTF. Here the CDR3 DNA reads TGTGCCAGCAGTGAAGTGGCAGGGGGAAACTATGGCTACACCTTC.

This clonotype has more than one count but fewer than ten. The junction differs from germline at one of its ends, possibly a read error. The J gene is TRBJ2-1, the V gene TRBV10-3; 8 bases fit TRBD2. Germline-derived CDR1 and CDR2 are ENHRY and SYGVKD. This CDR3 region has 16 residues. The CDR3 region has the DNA TGCCCCGACTGGTTGTCCCAGCGGGGGAATTACAATGAGCAGTTCTTC. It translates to CPDWLSQRGNYNEQFF.

The CDR3 spells CSARAGASLNTEAFF. In DNA, the CDR3 is TGCAGTGCTAGAGCCGGGGCTTCGTTGAACACTGAAGCTTTCTTT. The rearrangement uses TRBV20-1 and TRBJ1-1, with TRBD1 as a possible D gene (5 bases). V lost 1 base and J 0 bases, leaving 12 bases between the germline ends. The CDR3 consists of 15 residues. Looked up from germline, CDR1 is DFQATT and CDR2 is SNEGSKA (reference sequence).

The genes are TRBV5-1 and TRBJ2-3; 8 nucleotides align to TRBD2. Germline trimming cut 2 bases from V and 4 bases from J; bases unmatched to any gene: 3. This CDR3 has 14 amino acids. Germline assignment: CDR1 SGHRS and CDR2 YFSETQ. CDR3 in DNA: TGCGCCAGCAGCTTCCGGGAGGGTTCAGATACGCAGTATTTT. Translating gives CASSFREGSDTQYF.

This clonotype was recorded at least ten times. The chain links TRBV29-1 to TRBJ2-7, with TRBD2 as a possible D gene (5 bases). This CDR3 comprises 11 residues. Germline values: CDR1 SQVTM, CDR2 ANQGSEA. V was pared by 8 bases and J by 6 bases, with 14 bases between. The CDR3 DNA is TGCAGCACCAGTGAAGGGAGCGAGCAGTACTTC. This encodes CSTSEGSEQYF.

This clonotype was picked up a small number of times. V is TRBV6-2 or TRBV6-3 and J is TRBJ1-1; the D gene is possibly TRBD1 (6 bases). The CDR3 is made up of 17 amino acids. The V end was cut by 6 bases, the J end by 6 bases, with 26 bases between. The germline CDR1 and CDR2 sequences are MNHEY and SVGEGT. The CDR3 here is CASRHWPPTGSLAEAFF. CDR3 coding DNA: TGTGCCAGCAGACACTGGCCTCCAACAGGGAGTTTGGCTGAAGCTTTCTTT.

The CDR3 nucleotides are TGTGCCAGCAGCTTAACTACAGGGTGGGACACTGAAGCTTTCTTT. This gives the protein CASSLTTGWDTEAFF. This chain links TRBV7-2 with TRBJ1-1; D is perhaps TRBD1 (6 bases). Germline V gene lookup returns CDR1 SGHTA and CDR2 FQGNSA. CDR3 length equals 15 residues. V dropped 2 bases and J dropped 3 bases, with 13 bases sitting between them.

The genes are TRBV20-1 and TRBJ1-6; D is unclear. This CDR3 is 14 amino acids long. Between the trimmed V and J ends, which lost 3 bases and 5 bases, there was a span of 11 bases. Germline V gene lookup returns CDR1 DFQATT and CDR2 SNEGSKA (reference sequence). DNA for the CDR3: TGCAGTGCTAGGGCCGGGATTGATAATTCACCCCTCCACTTT. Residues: CSARAGIDNSPLHF.